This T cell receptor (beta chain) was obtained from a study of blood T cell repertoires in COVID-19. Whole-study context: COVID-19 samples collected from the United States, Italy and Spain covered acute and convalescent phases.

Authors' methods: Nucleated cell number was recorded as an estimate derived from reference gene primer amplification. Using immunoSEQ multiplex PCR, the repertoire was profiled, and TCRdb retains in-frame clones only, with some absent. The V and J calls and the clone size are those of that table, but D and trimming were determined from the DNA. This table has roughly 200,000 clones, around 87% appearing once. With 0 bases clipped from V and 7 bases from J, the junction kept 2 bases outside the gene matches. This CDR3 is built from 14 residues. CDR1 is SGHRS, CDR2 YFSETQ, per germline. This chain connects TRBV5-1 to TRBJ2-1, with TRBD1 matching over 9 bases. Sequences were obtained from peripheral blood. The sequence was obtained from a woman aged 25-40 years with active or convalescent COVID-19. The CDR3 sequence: CASSLGTGANEQFF. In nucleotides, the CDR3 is TGCGCCAGCAGCTTGGGGACAGGGGCGAATGAGCAGTTCTTC. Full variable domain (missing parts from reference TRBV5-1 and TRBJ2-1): KAGVTQTPRYLIKTRGQQVTLSCSPISGHRSVSWYQQTPGQGLQFLFEYFSETQRNKGNFPGRFSGRQFSNSRSEMNVSTLELGDSALYLCASSLGTGANEQFFGPGTRLTVL.